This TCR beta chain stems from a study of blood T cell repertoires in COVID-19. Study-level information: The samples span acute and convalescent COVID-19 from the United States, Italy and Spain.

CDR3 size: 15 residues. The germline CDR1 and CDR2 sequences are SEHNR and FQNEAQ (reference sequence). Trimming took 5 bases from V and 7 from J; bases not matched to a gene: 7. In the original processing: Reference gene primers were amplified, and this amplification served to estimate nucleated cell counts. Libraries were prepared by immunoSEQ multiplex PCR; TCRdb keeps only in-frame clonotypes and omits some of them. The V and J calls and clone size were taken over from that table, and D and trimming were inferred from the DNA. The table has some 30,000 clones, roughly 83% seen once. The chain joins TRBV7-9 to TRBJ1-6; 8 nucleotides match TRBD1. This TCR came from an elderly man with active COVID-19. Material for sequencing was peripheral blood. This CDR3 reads CASSIRTGSNSPLHF. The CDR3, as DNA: TGTGCCAGCAGCATCAGGACAGGGAGCAATTCACCCCTCCACTTT.